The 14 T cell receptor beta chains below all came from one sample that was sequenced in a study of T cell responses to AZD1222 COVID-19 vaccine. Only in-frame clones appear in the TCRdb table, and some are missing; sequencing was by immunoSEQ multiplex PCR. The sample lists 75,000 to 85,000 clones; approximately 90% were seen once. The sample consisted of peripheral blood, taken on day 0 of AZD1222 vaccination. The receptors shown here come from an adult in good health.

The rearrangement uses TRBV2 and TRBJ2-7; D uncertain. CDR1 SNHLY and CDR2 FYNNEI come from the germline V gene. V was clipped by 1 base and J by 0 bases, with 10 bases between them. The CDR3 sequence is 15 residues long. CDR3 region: CASSEVNSRSYEQYF. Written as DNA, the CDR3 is TGTGCCAGCAGTGAAGTCAACAGCCGCTCCTACGAGCAGTACTTC.

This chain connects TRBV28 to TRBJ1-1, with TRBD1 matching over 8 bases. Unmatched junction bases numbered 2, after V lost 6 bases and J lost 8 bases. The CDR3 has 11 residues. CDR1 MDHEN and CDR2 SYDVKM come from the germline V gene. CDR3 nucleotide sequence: TGTGCCAGCAGACGGACAGGGGAAGCTTTCTTT. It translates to CASRRTGEAFF.

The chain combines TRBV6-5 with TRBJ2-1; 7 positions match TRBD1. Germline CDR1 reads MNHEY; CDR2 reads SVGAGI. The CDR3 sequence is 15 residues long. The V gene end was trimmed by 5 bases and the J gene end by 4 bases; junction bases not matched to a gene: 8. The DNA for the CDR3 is TGTGCCAGCAGTCAACAGGGGACAGAGTACAATGAGCAGTTCTTC. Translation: CASSQQGTEYNEQFF.

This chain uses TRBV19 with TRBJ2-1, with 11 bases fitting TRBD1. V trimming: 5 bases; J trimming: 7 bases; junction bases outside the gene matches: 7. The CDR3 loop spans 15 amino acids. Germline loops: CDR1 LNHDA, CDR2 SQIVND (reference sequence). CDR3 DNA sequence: TGTGCCAGTAGTCCGGACAGGGGGCGCGGTAATGAGCAGTTCTTC. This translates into CASSPDRGRGNEQFF.

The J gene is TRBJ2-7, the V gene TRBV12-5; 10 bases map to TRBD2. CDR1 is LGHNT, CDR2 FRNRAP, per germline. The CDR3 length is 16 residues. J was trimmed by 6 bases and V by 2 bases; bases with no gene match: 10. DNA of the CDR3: TGTGCTAGTGGTTTGTTGACTAGCGGGCCTTTTGGCGAGCAGTACTTC. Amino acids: CASGLLTSGPFGEQYF.

CDR3 DNA sequence: TGTGCCAGCAGGCGGGCCCAGTCGCCCCAGCATTTT. Translated, it gives CASRRAQSPQHF. V gene TRBV12-3 or TRBV12-4 combines with J gene TRBJ1-5; D is undetermined. There are 12 residues in the CDR3. Trimming pared 6 bases from V and 9 bases from J, leaving 12 bases between.

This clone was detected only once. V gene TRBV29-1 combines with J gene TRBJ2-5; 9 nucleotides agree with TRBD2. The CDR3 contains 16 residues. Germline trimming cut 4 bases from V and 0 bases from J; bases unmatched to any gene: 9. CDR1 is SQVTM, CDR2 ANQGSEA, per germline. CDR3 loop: CSVVAGPSGNQETQYF. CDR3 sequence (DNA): TGCAGCGTTGTGGCTGGGCCTAGCGGGAACCAAGAGACCCAGTACTTC.

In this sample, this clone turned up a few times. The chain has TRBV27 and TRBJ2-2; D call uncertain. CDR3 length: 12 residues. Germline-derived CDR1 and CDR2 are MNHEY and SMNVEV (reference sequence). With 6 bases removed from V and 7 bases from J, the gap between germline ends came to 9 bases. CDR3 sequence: CASSPQSGELFF. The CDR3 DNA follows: TGTGCCAGCAGCCCCCAGAGCGGGGAGCTGTTTTTT.

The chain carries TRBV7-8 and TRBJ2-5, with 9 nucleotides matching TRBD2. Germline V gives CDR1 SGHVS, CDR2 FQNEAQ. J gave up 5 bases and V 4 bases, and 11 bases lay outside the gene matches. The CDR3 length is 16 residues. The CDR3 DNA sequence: TGTGCCAGCAGCTACCGTGCGGGAGGGATGGGTGAGACCCAGTACTTC. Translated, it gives CASSYRAGGMGETQYF.

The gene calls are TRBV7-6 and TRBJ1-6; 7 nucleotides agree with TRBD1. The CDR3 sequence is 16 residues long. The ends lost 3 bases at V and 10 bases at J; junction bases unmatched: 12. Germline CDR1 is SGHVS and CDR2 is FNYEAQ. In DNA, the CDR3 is TGTGCCAGCAGCTTGCAAGGTGACAGGGTAGAATCACCCCTCCACTTT. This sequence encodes CASSLQGDRVESPLHF.

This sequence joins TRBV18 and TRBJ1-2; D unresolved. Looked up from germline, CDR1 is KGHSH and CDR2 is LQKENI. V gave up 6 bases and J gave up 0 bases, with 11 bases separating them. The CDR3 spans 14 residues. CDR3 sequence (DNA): TGTGCCAGCTCGCCGGACGACGCTAACTATGGCTACACCTTC. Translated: CASSPDDANYGYTF.

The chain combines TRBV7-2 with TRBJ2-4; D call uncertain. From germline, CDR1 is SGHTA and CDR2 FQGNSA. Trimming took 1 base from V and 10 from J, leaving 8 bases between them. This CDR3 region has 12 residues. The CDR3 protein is CASSLESGIQYF. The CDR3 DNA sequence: TGTGCCAGCAGCTTAGAGAGTGGGATTCAGTACTTC. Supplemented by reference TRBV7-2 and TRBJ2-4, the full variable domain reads GAGVSQSPSNKVTEKGKDVELRCDPISGHTALYWYRQSLGQGLEFLIYFQGNSAPDKSGLPSDRFSAERTGGSVSTLTIQRTQQEDSAVYLCASSLESGIQYFGAGTRLSVL.

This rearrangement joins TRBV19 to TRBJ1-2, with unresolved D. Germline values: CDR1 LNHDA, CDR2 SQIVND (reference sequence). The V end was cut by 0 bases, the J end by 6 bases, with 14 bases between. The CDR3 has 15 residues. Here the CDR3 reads CASSIDLLGGDGYTF. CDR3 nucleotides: TGTGCCAGTAGTATAGATCTCCTCGGTGGGGATGGCTACACCTTC.

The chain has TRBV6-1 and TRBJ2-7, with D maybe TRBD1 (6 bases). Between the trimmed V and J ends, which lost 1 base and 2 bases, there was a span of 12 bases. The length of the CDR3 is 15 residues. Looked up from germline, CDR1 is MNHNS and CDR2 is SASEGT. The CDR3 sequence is CASSEGGHRTYEQYF. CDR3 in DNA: TGTGCCAGCAGTGAAGGGGGACACCGTACCTACGAGCAGTACTTC.